Shown below are 14 T cell receptor beta chains from a single sample sequenced in a study of T-cell memory formation after mild COVID-19. TCRdb re-called the 5' RACE reads with MiXCR, one entry per CDR3 protein. The table has about 100,000 distinct CDR3 sequences, roughly 11% seen once; the top ten hold approximately 40%. The sample taken for sequencing was PBMCs or a T cell subset sorted from them (not recorded which). These receptors were collected from a man between 18 and 35 years old who had mild COVID-19 (a few samples of this study predate the infection). Cell type and time point are not known.

This chain connects TRBV20-1 to TRBJ2-5; 7 positions agree with TRBD1. Trimming removed 8 bases from V and 0 bases from J; junction bases left unmatched: 12. CDR1 is DFQATT and CDR2 is SNEGSKA in the germline V gene (reference sequence). CDR3 length: 15 amino acids. The CDR3 nucleotides are TGCAGTCCAGCCCGGGACAGTTGGTACCAAGAGACCCAGTACTTC. Protein: CSPARDSWYQETQYF.

This clonotype was seen ten or more times. This chain connects TRBV5-1 to TRBJ2-7; 10 nucleotides agree with TRBD2. Germline V gene sequence: CDR1 SGHRS, CDR2 YFSETQ. The CDR3 has 18 residues. Germline trimming cut 0 bases from V and 0 bases from J; bases unmatched to any gene: 9. The CDR3 coding sequence is TGCGCCAGCAGCTTGGAAGTAACTAGCGGGGCTCTCTCCTACGAGCAGTACTTC. Its protein product is CASSLEVTSGALSYEQYF.

This clonotype was observed a few times. The chain carries TRBV7-6 and TRBJ1-5; D possibly corresponds to TRBD1 (5 bases). Germline assignment: CDR1 SGHVS and CDR2 FNYEAQ. There are 15 residues in the CDR3. V was clipped by 4 bases and J by 6 bases, with 16 bases between them. For the CDR3, the DNA is TGTGCCAGCAGCTCCACAGGTGGCGCGGGTCAGCCCCAGCATTTT. Translation gives CASSSTGGAGQPQHF.

The chain is built from TRBV6-2 or TRBV6-3 and TRBJ2-1; TRBD2 might be the D (7 bases). This CDR3 comprises 14 residues. The V gene lost 6 bases and the J gene lost 6 bases, with 15 bases spanning the gap. Germline V gene lookup returns CDR1 MNHEY and CDR2 SVGEGT. CDR3: CASSRGAWGNEQFF. The CDR3 coding sequence is TGTGCCAGCAGCCGGGGGGCTTGGGGCAATGAGCAGTTCTTC.

This clonotype was seen a handful of times. The chain has TRBV4-3 and TRBJ2-7; 8 nucleotides line up with TRBD1. V gave up 4 bases and J gave up 6 bases; unmatched junction bases: 5. Per the germline V gene, CDR1 is LGHNA and CDR2 is YSLEER. CDR3 length: 13 amino acids. This CDR3 is CASSRTGLSEQYF. The CDR3 DNA reads as TGCGCCAGCAGCCGGACAGGGTTATCCGAGCAGTACTTC.

Only a few counts were recorded for this clonotype. CDR3 sequence reads: CASGFQGINSPLHF. The CDR3 nucleotides read TGTGCTAGTGGTTTCCAGGGGATTAATTCACCCCTCCACTTT. V is TRBV12-5 and J is TRBJ1-6; D might be TRBD1 (6 bases). The CDR3 runs to 14 residues. With 3 bases removed from V and 6 bases from J, the gap between germline ends came to 9 bases. CDR1 is LGHNT, CDR2 FRNRAP, per germline.

This clonotype was counted once. The CDR3 DNA reads as TGTGCCAGCAGTTATGAGGGTGGATGGGCAACTAATGAAAAACTGTTTTTT. Its protein product is CASSYEGGWATNEKLFF. V usage is TRBV6-6 and J usage is TRBJ1-4; no clear D gene. The CDR3 covers 17 residues. Germline V gene data show CDR1 as MNHNY and CDR2 as SVGAGI (reference sequence). Between the trimmed V and J ends, which lost 3 bases and 0 bases, there was a span of 14 bases.

The V gene is TRBV10-3, the J gene TRBJ2-7; 10 bases line up with TRBD2. The junction had 4 bases not matched to a gene; V was cut back by 0 bases and J by 2 bases. The length of the CDR3 is 16 residues. Germline V gene data show CDR1 as ENHRY and CDR2 as SYGVKD. This chain's CDR3 is CAISESLAGGPYEQYF. DNA for the CDR3: TGTGCCATCAGTGAGTCGTTAGCGGGGGGACCCTACGAGCAGTACTTC.

The V and J genes are TRBV27 and TRBJ1-4; D gene ambiguous. The CDR3 runs 15 residues. V lost 2 bases to trimming and J lost 7 bases, with 14 bases between them. Per the germline V gene, CDR1 is MNHEY and CDR2 is SMNVEV (reference sequence). The CDR3 sequence is CASSLVARRSEKLFF. In nucleotides, the CDR3 is TGTGCCAGCAGTTTAGTCGCCCGAAGAAGTGAAAAACTGTTTTTT.

The CDR3 protein is CASSSAWGLNTEAFF. Here the CDR3 DNA reads TGTGCCAGCAGCTCCGCTTGGGGGCTTAACACTGAAGCTTTCTTT. This chain uses TRBV11-2 with TRBJ1-1, with D possibly TRBD1 on 6 matching bases. In germline, CDR1 is SGHAT, CDR2 FQNNGV. This CDR3 comprises 15 residues. Trimming cost V 4 bases and J 2 bases, with 14 bases left between them.

The CDR3 reads CASSPRGGSYNEQFF. The CDR3 coding sequence is TGTGCCAGCAGCCCCAGGGGGGGGTCCTACAATGAGCAGTTCTTC. The V call is TRBV7-3, the J call TRBJ2-1; D could derive from TRBD1 or TRBD2 (7 bases each). V was shortened by 5 bases and J by 1 base, with 12 bases between the two germline ends. This CDR3 is built from 15 residues. Germline assignment: CDR1 SGHTA and CDR2 FQGTGA.

The V call is TRBV7-8, the J call TRBJ1-5; TRBD1 aligns across 7 bases. This CDR3 has 14 amino acids. CDR1 is SGHVS and CDR2 is FQNEAQ in the germline V gene. V was clipped by 9 bases and J by 7 bases; unmatched bases: 12. The CDR3 DNA reads TGTGCCAGTTCGGACAGGTCGGAGGGACAGCCCCAGCATTTT. Its translation: CASSDRSEGQPQHF.

This sequence joins TRBV4-2 and TRBJ2-7, with TRBD2 as a possible D gene (5 bases). Looked up from germline, CDR1 is LGHNA and CDR2 is YNFKEQ. V was clipped by 5 bases and J by 3 bases, with 11 bases between them. CDR3 length: 13 residues. CDR3 sequence (DNA): TGTGCCAGCAGCGCTGACGGAGGCTACGAGCAGTACTTC. This codes for CASSADGGYEQYF.

This clonotype was observed at least ten times. The chain carries TRBV27 and TRBJ2-1; TRBD2 matches at 10 bases. Germline V gene data show CDR1 as MNHEY and CDR2 as SMNVEV (reference sequence). This CDR3 has 16 amino acids. The junction had 11 bases not matched to a gene; V was cut back by 7 bases and J by 5 bases. The CDR3 bases are TGTGCCAGCACCGACGCGGGGCTAGCGGGGGACAATGAGCAGTTCTTC. Its translation is CASTDAGLAGDNEQFF.